What follows are 15 T cell receptor beta chains derived from one specimen sequenced in a study of blood T cell repertoires in COVID-19. Produced via immunoSEQ multiplex PCR; TCRdb's table is partial and in-frame only. This repertoire shows about 350,000 clones, under 95% found once; its top ten account for more than 3%. The material sequenced was peripheral blood. The receptors were gathered from a woman in her late teens or twenties who had recovered from COVID-19.

The rearrangement links TRBV9 to TRBJ1-5; D possibly corresponds to TRBD1 (6 bases). V dropped 0 bases and J dropped 3 bases, with 7 bases sitting between them. This CDR3 spans 14 amino acids. Germline loops: CDR1 SGDLS, CDR2 YYNGEE. CDR3 nucleotides: TGTGCCAGCAGCGTAGCAGGGGACAATCAGCCCCAGCATTTT. Residues: CASSVAGDNQPQHF.

V gene TRBV7-9 combines with J gene TRBJ1-1; D not resolved. CDR3 size: 17 residues. Germline CDR1 SEHNR, CDR2 FQNEAQ (reference sequence). V lost 3 bases and J lost 0, with 17 bases in between. The CDR3 reads CASSFTRSLLMNTEAFF. CDR3 bases: TGTGCCAGCAGCTTTACCAGGTCTTTATTGATGAACACTGAAGCTTTCTTT.

The chain combines TRBV18 with TRBJ2-3; 13 bases align to TRBD2. V dropped 3 bases and J dropped 5; count of bases not matched to a gene: 5. The CDR3 runs 16 residues. The germline CDR1 and CDR2 sequences are KGHSH and LQKENI. In DNA form, the CDR3 reads TGTGCCAGCTCACCCAGGACTAGCGGGAGCGGAGATACGCAGTATTTT. Its translation: CASSPRTSGSGDTQYF.

The rearrangement links TRBV4-3 to TRBJ2-1, with 7 nucleotides matching TRBD2. Germline trimming cut 4 bases from V and 2 bases from J; bases unmatched to any gene: 8. Germline V gives CDR1 LGHNA, CDR2 YSLEER. This CDR3 region has 16 residues. The CDR3 DNA is TGCGCCAGCAGCCTAGGCCGGGGACTACCCTACAATGAGCAGTTCTTC. This codes for CASSLGRGLPYNEQFF.

The chain links TRBV5-6 to TRBJ1-5; 7 bases line up with TRBD1. This CDR3 has 16 residues. J was trimmed by 0 bases and V by 0 bases; bases with no gene match: 3. Germline V CDR1 and CDR2: SGHDT, YYEEEE. CDR3 sequence: CASSLGQGYSNQPQHF. The CDR3 DNA is TGTGCCAGCAGCTTGGGACAGGGCTATAGCAATCAGCCCCAGCATTTT.

This clone was seen only once. V gene TRBV27 combines with J gene TRBJ2-2; 8 nucleotides agree with TRBD2. Per germline, CDR1 MNHEY and CDR2 SMNVEV (reference sequence). The V segment lost 6 bases and the J segment 4 bases; nucleotides outside the gene matches: 4. The CDR3 is made up of 14 amino acids. The CDR3, as DNA: TGTGCCAGCAGGCTAGCGGGTACCACCGGGGAGCTGTTTTTT. Translating gives CASRLAGTTGELFF.

The gene calls are TRBV19 and TRBJ2-2; 8 bases fit TRBD1. V lost 4 bases to trimming and J lost 1 base; unmatched junction nucleotides: 2. Germline CDR1 reads LNHDA; CDR2 reads SQIVND (reference sequence). The CDR3 spans 15 residues. The CDR3 nucleotides read TGTGCCAGTAGTAGAGACAGGGGGAACACCGGGGAGCTGTTTTTT. Its translation is CASSRDRGNTGELFF.

The chain has TRBV13 and TRBJ2-5, with a tentative D call TRBD1 (6 bases). The CDR3 runs to 14 residues. The germline V and J ends were trimmed by 1 base and 4 bases, with 10 bases remaining between them. Germline assignment: CDR1 PRHDT and CDR2 FYEKMQ (reference sequence). The CDR3 DNA reads as TGTGCCAGCAGCTTAGCTCGCAGGGGAGAGACCCAGTACTTC. It encodes CASSLARRGETQYF.

A few counts support this clone. The chain recombines TRBV15 with TRBJ2-1, with 8 bases that match TRBD2. With V trimmed by 1 base and J by 3 bases, 2 bases remained unmatched. Per germline, CDR1 LNHNV and CDR2 YYDKDF (reference sequence). The CDR3 extends over 15 amino acids. The CDR3 here is CATSRAGGIYNEQFF. CDR3 in DNA: TGTGCCACCAGCAGAGCGGGAGGGATCTACAATGAGCAGTTCTTC.

The V call is TRBV30, the J call TRBJ2-2, with D possibly matching TRBD2 (6 bases). The CDR3 runs 15 residues. CDR1 is GTSNPN and CDR2 is SVGIG in the germline V gene (reference sequence). Trimming cost V 2 bases and J 5 bases, with 15 bases left between them. The CDR3 nucleotides read TGTGCCTGGAGTTTCTGGGTGGGAGGAACCGGGGAGCTGTTTTTT. Its translation is CAWSFWVGGTGELFF.

V is TRBV3-1 (or the pseudogene TRBV3-2) and J is TRBJ2-1, with TRBD2 matching over 14 bases. This CDR3 spans 15 amino acids. The junction had 12 bases not matched to a gene; V was cut back by 5 bases and J by 15 bases. Germline values: CDR1 LGHDT, CDR2 YNNKEL (reference sequence). The CDR3 protein is CASSARGLAGEIPFF. The CDR3 DNA reads TGTGCCAGCAGCGCAAGGGGACTAGCGGGAGAAATCCCGTTCTTC.

The J gene is TRBJ2-3, the V gene TRBV18; no reliable D call. V lost 4 bases and J 0 bases, leaving 11 bases between the germline ends. This CDR3 contains 15 residues. Germline lookup yields CDR1 KGHSH and CDR2 LQKENI. DNA for the CDR3: TGTGCCAGCTCACTGAGCTCCTTTAGCACAGATACGCAGTATTTT. Residues: CASSLSSFSTDTQYF.

The V and J genes are TRBV12-5 and TRBJ2-1; possible D gene TRBD1, 6 bases. The germline V and J ends were trimmed by 1 base and 4 bases, with 11 bases remaining between them. This CDR3 region has 15 residues. The germline V gene encodes CDR1 LGHNT and CDR2 FRNRAP. Written as DNA, the CDR3 is TGTGCTAGTGGTTTGGGGACAGCGAAGTACAATGAGCAGTTCTTC. Translated: CASGLGTAKYNEQFF. Based on the CDR3 plus reference TRBV12-5 and TRBJ2-1, the full variable domain is DARVTQTPRHKVTEMGQEVTMRCQPILGHNTVFWYRQTMMQGLELLAYFRNRAPLDDSGMPKDRFSAEMPDATLATLKIQPSEPRDSAVYFCASGLGTAKYNEQFFGPGTRLTVL.

This clone has only one observation. This rearrangement joins TRBV29-1 to TRBJ1-1, with TRBD1 matching over 7 bases. With V trimmed by 3 bases and J by 0 bases, 4 bases remained unmatched. Per germline, CDR1 SQVTM and CDR2 ANQGSEA. This CDR3 has 14 amino acids. CDR3 loop: CSVEGQRMNTEAFF. CDR3 in DNA: TGCAGCGTTGAGGGACAGCGGATGAACACTGAAGCTTTCTTT.

This rearrangement joins TRBV10-3 to TRBJ1-1; 7 nucleotides match TRBD1. The germline CDR1 and CDR2 sequences are ENHRY and SYGVKD. CDR3 length equals 13 residues. Trimming took 6 bases from V and 1 from J; bases not matched to a gene: 2. Here the CDR3 DNA reads TGTGCCATCAGCGGACAGGCGAACACTGAAGCTTTCTTT. Its translation is CAISGQANTEAFF.